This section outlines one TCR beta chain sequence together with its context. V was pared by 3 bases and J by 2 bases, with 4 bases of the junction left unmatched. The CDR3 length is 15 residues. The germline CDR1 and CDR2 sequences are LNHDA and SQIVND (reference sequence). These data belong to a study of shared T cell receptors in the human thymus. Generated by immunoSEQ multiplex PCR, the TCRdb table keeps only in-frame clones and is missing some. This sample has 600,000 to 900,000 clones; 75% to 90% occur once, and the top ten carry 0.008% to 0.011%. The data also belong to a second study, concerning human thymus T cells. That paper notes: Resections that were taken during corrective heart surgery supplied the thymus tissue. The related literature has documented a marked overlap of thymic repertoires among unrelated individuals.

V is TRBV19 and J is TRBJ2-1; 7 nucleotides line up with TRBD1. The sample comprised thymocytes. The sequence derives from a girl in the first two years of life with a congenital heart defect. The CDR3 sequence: CASSIWQGAYNEQFF. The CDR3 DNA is TGTGCCAGTAGTATTTGGCAGGGGGCCTACAATGAGCAGTTCTTC.